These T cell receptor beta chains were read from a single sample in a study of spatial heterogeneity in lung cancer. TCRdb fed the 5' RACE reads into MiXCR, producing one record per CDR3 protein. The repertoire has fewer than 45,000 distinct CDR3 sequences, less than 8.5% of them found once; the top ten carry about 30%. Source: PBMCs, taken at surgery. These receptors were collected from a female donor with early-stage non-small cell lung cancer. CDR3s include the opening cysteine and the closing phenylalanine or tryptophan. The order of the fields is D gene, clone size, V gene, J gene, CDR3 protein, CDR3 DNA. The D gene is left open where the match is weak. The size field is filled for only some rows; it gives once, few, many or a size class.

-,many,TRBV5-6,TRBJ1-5,CASSLAGGNQPQHF,TGTGCCAGCAGCTTGGCGGGAGGCAATCAGCCCCAGCATTTT
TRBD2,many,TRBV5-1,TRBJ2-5,CASSLVLAGETETQYF,TGCGCCAGCAGCTTGGTCCTAGCGGGAGAAACGGAGACCCAGTACTTC
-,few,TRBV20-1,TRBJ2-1,CSARDSGYNEQFF,TGCAGTGCTAGAGATTCGGGGTACAATGAGCAGTTCTTC
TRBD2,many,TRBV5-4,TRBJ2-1,CASSSGTSGTNEQFF,TGTGCCAGCAGCTCCGGGACTAGCGGGACCAATGAGCAGTTCTTC
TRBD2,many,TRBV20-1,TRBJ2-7,CSARDNWLADYEQYF,TGCAGTGCTAGAGATAATTGGCTAGCGGACTACGAGCAGTACTTC
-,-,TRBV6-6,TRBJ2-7,CASSPTSREQYF,TGTGCCAGCAGTCCCACGTCTCGCGAGCAGTACTTC
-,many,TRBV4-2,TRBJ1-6,CASSQVSPGSGNSPLHF,TGTGCCAGCAGCCAAGTCTCCCCCGGGAGTGGAAATTCACCCCTCCACTTT
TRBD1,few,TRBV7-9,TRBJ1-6,CASSATGAGGAYSPLHF,TGTGCCAGCAGCGCGACGGGTGCAGGGGGGGCTTATTCACCCCTCCACTTT
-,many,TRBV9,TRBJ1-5,CASSASLVVGQPQHF,TGTGCCAGCAGCGCCTCCCTGGTCGTGGGTCAGCCCCAGCATTTT
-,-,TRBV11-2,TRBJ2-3,CASSFGRGDTQYF,TGTGCCAGCAGCTTCGGGAGAGGAGATACGCAGTATTTT
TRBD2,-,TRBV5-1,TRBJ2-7,CASSTGTRGTYEQYF,TGCGCCAGCAGCACCGGGACTAGGGGAACCTACGAGCAGTACTTC
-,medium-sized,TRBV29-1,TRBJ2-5,CSVDRYQAQETQYF,TGCAGCGTTGATCGGTACCAGGCTCAAGAGACCCAGTACTTC
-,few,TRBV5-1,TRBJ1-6,CASSLGQLIGSPLHF,TGCGCCAGCAGCTTGGGGCAGCTTATAGGATCACCCCTCCACTTT
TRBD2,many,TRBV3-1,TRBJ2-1,CASSSKNLAGGNTYNEQFF,TGTGCCAGCAGCTCGAAAAACCTAGCGGGGGGCAACACATACAATGAGCAGTTCTTC
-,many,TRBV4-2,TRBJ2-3,CASSQDSSVGTDTQYF,TGTGCCAGCAGCCAGGACTCTAGCGTGGGCACGGATACGCAGTATTTT
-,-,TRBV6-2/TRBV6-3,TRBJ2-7,CASSYSPTETYEQYF,TGTGCCAGCAGTTACTCACCGACAGAAACCTACGAGCAGTACTTC
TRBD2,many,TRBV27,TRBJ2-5,CASSLVAGGETQYF,TGTGCCAGCAGTTTAGTAGCGGGAGGGGAGACCCAGTACTTC
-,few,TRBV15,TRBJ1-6,CATSRDPRTAKPLHF,TGTGCCACCAGCAGAGATCCTCGGACAGCCAAACCCCTCCACTTT
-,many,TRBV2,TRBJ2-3,CASSVQGPDTQYF,TGTGCCAGCAGTGTGCAGGGTCCAGATACGCAGTATTTT
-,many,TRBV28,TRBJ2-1,CASSLSLSYNEQFF,TGTGCCAGCAGTTTAAGCTTGTCCTACAATGAGCAGTTCTTC
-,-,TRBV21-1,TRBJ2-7,CASSKGASGRYEQYF,TGTGCCAGCAGCAAAGGGGCTAGCGGGAGGTACGAGCAGTACTTC
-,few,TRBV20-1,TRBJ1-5,CSARVGLAGSSNQPQHF,TGCAGTGCTAGAGTAGGGCTCGCAGGGAGCAGCAATCAGCCCCAGCATTTT
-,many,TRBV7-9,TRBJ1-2,CASSLAADLPYGYTF,TGTGCCAGCAGCTTAGCCGCGGACCTCCCATATGGCTACACCTTC